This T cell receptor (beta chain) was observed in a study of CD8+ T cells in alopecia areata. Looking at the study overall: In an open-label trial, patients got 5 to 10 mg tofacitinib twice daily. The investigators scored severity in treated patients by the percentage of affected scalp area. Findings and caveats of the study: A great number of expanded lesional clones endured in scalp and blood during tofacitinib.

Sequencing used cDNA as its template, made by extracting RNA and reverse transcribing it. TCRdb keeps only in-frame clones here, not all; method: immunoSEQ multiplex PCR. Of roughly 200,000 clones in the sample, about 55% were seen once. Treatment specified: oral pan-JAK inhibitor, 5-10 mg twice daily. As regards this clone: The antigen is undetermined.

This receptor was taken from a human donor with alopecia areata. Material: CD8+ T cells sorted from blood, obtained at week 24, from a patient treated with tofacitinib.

CDR3 residues: CASRESNEAFF. The CDR3 DNA is TGTGCCAGCAGGGAGAGTAATGAAGCTTTCTTT. The chain combines TRBV27 with TRBJ1-1; D gene ambiguous. This CDR3 region has 11 residues. Germline V gene data show CDR1 as MNHEY and CDR2 as SMNVEV (reference sequence). Trimming removed 6 bases from V and 7 bases from J, with 9 bases in between.